The clone carrying this T cell receptor beta chain has ten or more counts. Its target is unknown. The data belong to a study of CD8+CD57+ T cells in acquired aplastic anemia. The wider study: Sorted CD4+ and CD8+ cells yielded DNA averaging about 3.2 ug.

It was genomic DNA that served as the template for profiling TCR beta VDJ and CDR3. Via MiXCR, TCRdb re-called the reads, giving one row per CDR3 protein. This sample has around 430,000 distinct CDR3 sequences, with roughly 34% found just once. Patients included in sequencing had previously demonstrated CD8+CD57+ cell expansion by flow cytometry. The germline gives CDR1 SNHLY, CDR2 FYNNEI. This CDR3 is 15 amino acids long. Trimming pared 6 bases from V and 1 base from J, leaving 16 bases between. Findings and limits, study-wide: About 29 shared CD8+ CDR3s appeared highly expressed within patients' immunodominant clones. Significance was not reached for CD8+ Simpson's diversity between patients and controls.

The chain carries TRBV2 and TRBJ2-7, with D tentatively TRBD2 (6 bases). Sequenced material: sorted CD4+, CD8+, or CD8+CD57+ T cells (not recorded which) from PBMCs. This TCR derives from a human donor with aplastic anemia. CDR3 DNA: TGTGCCAGCAGGAGCTGGGACTCCACTTCCTACGAGCAGTACTTC. This sequence encodes CASRSWDSTSYEQYF.